The TCR beta chain described here comes from a study of T-cell memory formation after mild COVID-19. Study in general: Across donors, TCR clusters were largely donor specific.

The CDR3 is made up of 16 amino acids. Germline values: CDR1 SGDLS, CDR2 YYNGEE. With V trimmed by 3 bases and J by 8 bases, 8 bases remained unmatched. From 5'RACE with constant-segment primers came TCR alpha and TCR beta cDNA libraries that carried sample barcodes and UMIs. TCRdb recomputed calls from the 5' RACE reads with MiXCR, one row per CDR3 protein. The sample carries about 350,000 distinct CDR3 sequences, 20% to 25% recorded once. Study-wide results and limits: The CD4+ clones that contracted clustered mainly within CM and EM, and the CD8+ clones concentrated in EMRA. Clones that contracted from day 15 to 85 had balanced CD4/CD8; later expanders were CD4+ biased.

About this clonotype: Its antigen is still unknown.

The source material was PBMCs or a T cell subset sorted from them (not recorded which). The source of this sequence is a man in his late teens or twenties who had mild COVID-19 (a few samples of this study predate the infection). Cell type and time point are not known. The V gene is TRBV9, the J gene TRBJ1-4, with 12 bases fitting TRBD1. This chain's CDR3 is CASSAGTGGEGEKLFF. The CDR3 nucleotides read TGTGCCAGCAGCGCAGGGACAGGGGGCGAAGGCGAAAAACTGTTTTTT.